A single sample is the source of the 24 T cell receptor delta chains below, sequenced in a study of gamma-delta T cells after stem cell transplantation. TCRdb made new clone calls on the RT-PCR reads using CATT. The top ten hold 3% to 4.5% of the sample, which has about 14,000 delta-chain clones, about 34% seen once. The specimen was gamma-delta T cells. The receptors come from a human donor. It is not recorded whose cells these are; they may come from a transplant donor.

This clone showed up just a few times. The chain combines TRDV1 with TRDJ1; D possibly corresponds to TRDD3 (5 bases). V lost 4 bases and J lost 0, with 24 bases in between. Germline CDR1 TSWWSYY, CDR2 QGS. The CDR3 is 19 amino acids. DNA of the CDR3: TGTGCTCTTGGGGTCAATGGGCCCCTTGGGTCTGGGTACACCGATAAACTCATCTTT. Its translation is CALGVNGPLGSGYTDKLIF.

Of note for this clone: The junction departs from germline at one end; a sequencing error may be responsible. V and J are TRDV1 and TRDJ1, with 8 bases identical to TRDD3. Per germline, CDR1 TSWWSYY and CDR2 QGS. The CDR3 has 18 residues. The CDR3 bases are TGTGCTATTGGGGAACTAGGGTCCTTTTTACTGGGGGCCCCCAAACTCATCTTT. Protein product: CAIGELGSFLLGAPKLIF.

Here the CDR3 DNA reads TGTGCCTGTGACCCGATTGTACTGGGGAACTCCTGGGACACCCGACAGATGTTTTTC. Residues: CACDPIVLGNSWDTRQMFF. The chain joins TRDV2 to TRDJ3; the match to TRDD3 covers 7 bases. Germline CDR1 is GEAIGNYY and CDR2 is EKD. The J segment lost 0 bases and the V segment lost 3 bases, leaving 10 bases of the junction unmatched. The CDR3 is 19 amino acids.

This clone showed up just a few times. The chain is built from TRDV1 and TRDJ1, with D unclear. Trimming left V 1 base short and J 2 bases short, with 23 bases between. Germline CDR1 reads TSWWSYY; CDR2 reads QGS. The CDR3 consists of 19 residues. The CDR3 DNA sequence: TGTGCTCTTGGGGAACGCGGTTCAGGACGTCCCGGTGGAACCGATAAACTCATCTTT. This encodes CALGERGSGRPGGTDKLIF.

In regard to this clone: At one of its ends the junction is not consistent with the germline gene, which may arise from a read error. The chain is built from TRDV2 and TRDJ3; TRDD2 or TRDD3 may be the D gene (5 bases each). The length of the CDR3 is 22 residues. Per the germline V gene, CDR1 is GEAIGNYY and CDR2 is EKD. As DNA, the CDR3 is TGTGCCTGTGACACATTCCCTACCTGGGTGATACTGCCCTCCTGGGACAACCGACCGATGTTTTTC. Residues: CACDTFPTWVILPSWDNRPMFF.

This clone was found a few times. The rearrangement links TRDV3 to TRDJ1, with 7 bases that match TRDD3. The CDR3 sequence is 18 residues long. Trimming cost V 4 bases and J 2 bases; bases outside gene matches: 22. The germline gives CDR1 TVYSNPD, CDR2 GDNSRS (reference sequence). The DNA for the CDR3 is TGTGCCTCTATCTATACGGCCTGGGGGGCTCAGGGAACCGATAAACTCATCTTT. Translating it yields CASIYTAWGAQGTDKLIF.

A note on this clone: Sequence at one end of the junction differs from germline and may be a read error. The rearrangement joins TRDV2 to TRDJ3; TRDD3 aligns across 8 bases. The germline V gene has CDR1 GEAIGNYY and CDR2 EKD. The length of the CDR3 is 20 residues. The CDR3 sequence: CACDIRFWDTPSCDTRQMFF. As DNA, the CDR3 is TGTGCCTGTGACATAAGGTTTTGGGATACGCCCTCCTGTGACACCCGACAGATGTTTTTC.

This chain joins TRDV3 and TRDJ3; 9 bases are shared with TRDD3. Trimming cost V 2 bases and J 1 base; bases outside gene matches: 6. From germline, CDR1 is TVYSNPD and CDR2 GDNSRS (reference sequence). This CDR3 comprises 17 residues. CDR3 protein: CAFLGDHGSWDTRQMFF. Here the CDR3 DNA reads TGTGCCTTTCTGGGGGATCATGGGTCCTGGGACACCCGACAGATGTTTTTC.

Note on this clone: Other nucleotide sequences in the sample specify the same CDR3. The chain joins TRDV1 to TRDJ1; weak D call: TRDD3 (6 bases). The CDR3 contains 20 residues. Trimming shortened V by 2 bases and J by 0 bases, and 25 bases separated the two germline ends. Germline CDR1 reads TSWWSYY; CDR2 reads QGS. The CDR3 reads CALGEAGARLGISYTDKLIF. DNA for the CDR3: TGTGCTCTTGGGGAAGCAGGGGCTAGGCTGGGGATTTCCTACACCGATAAACTCATCTTT.

The sample holds a few counts of this clone. The chain combines TRDV3 with TRDJ1; 12 bases line up with TRDD3. The CDR3 runs to 15 residues. Germline V gives CDR1 TVYSNPD, CDR2 GDNSRS (reference sequence). The trim removed 2 bases at V and 7 bases at J, leaving 11 bases unmatched. The CDR3 sequence is CAFYVTGGYNGKLIF. As DNA, the CDR3 is TGTGCCTTTTACGTTACTGGGGGATACAACGGTAAACTCATCTTT.

The chain joins TRDV3 to TRDJ1; 11 positions agree with TRDD3. Germline V lookup: CDR1 TVYSNPD, CDR2 GDNSRS (reference sequence). This CDR3 is 19 amino acids long. After removal of 1 base from V and 0 bases from J, the junction contained 16 bases not matched to a gene. The DNA of the CDR3 is TGTGCCTTTAAGGCCCATCTACTGGGGGATAACGTCTACACCGATAAACTCATCTTT. Translating it yields CAFKAHLLGDNVYTDKLIF.

Remarks on this clone: Other DNA sequences in the same sample also yield this CDR3. V is TRDV2 and J is TRDJ3, with 13 positions matching TRDD3. Germline CDR1 reads GEAIGNYY; CDR2 reads EKD. The V segment lost 1 base and the J segment 1 base; nucleotides outside the gene matches: 3. The CDR3 length is 19 residues. The CDR3 bases are TGTGCCTGTGACACTCTACTGGGGGATACGTCCTGGGACACCCGACAGATGTTTTTC. The encoded protein is CACDTLLGDTSWDTRQMFF.

The CDR3 coding sequence is TGTGCCTGTGACACGCTGGGGGAGGCGTACACCGATAAACTCATCTTT. Translated, it gives CACDTLGEAYTDKLIF. This chain uses TRDV2 with TRDJ1; TRDD3 matches 8 bases. CDR3 length: 16 residues. The junction had 6 bases not matched to a gene; V was cut back by 1 base and J by 0 bases. Germline CDR1 reads GEAIGNYY; CDR2 reads EKD.

The J gene is TRDJ1, the V gene TRDV1; 11 positions match TRDD3. This CDR3 has 20 residues. J lost 0 bases, V lost 3 bases, and 15 bases had no gene match. Germline CDR1 and CDR2: TSWWSYY and QGS. As DNA, the CDR3 is TGTGCTCTTGGGGATTACCTCTACGTGGGGGATACGGCCGACACCGATAAACTCATCTTT. Protein product: CALGDYLYVGDTADTDKLIF.

The V and J genes are TRDV2 and TRDJ3; TRDD3 matches at 11 bases. V lost 1 base, J lost 3 bases, and 1 base stayed unmatched. This CDR3 has 17 amino acids. Germline V CDR1 and CDR2: GEAIGNYY, EKD. The CDR3: CACDTTGGYWDTRQMFF. CDR3 in DNA: TGTGCCTGTGACACTACTGGGGGATACTGGGACACCCGACAGATGTTTTTC.

The chain combines TRDV3 with TRDJ1; D perhaps matches TRDD3 (6 bases). Trimming took off 1 base at V and 0 bases at J, with 30 bases between the two ends. The CDR3 spans 20 residues. Per the germline V gene, CDR1 is TVYSNPD and CDR2 is GDNSRS (reference sequence). CDR3 amino acids: CAFIHPACRGRHQYTDKLIF. As DNA, the CDR3 is TGTGCCTTTATTCACCCGGCCTGCCGGGGGAGACACCAGTACACCGATAAACTCATCTTT.

This clone has just a few counts. At one boundary the junction diverges from the germline segment, which might be a read error. J is TRDJ1 and V is TRDV3; 9 bases map to TRDD3. The CDR3 is made up of 15 amino acids. Germline V CDR1 and CDR2: TVYSNPD, GDNSRS (reference sequence). In nucleotides, the CDR3 is TGCGCCTCGTTGAGCTTACTCGGGGATACGGATAAACTCATCTTT. Translated: CASLSLLGDTDKLIF.

This clone came up once. The junction differs from germline at one of its ends, possibly a read error. The chain is built from TRDV2 and TRDJ1; D gene uncertain. The CDR3 has 22 residues. Per the germline V gene, CDR1 is GEAIGNYY and CDR2 is EKD. CDR3 amino acids: CACDTDRKAVEYNTRNTYKLIF. The CDR3 nucleotides read TGTGCCTGTGACACCGATCGGAAGGCTGTGGAATACAATACAAGAAACACCTATAAACTCATCTTT.

The V gene is TRDV1, the J gene TRDJ2; 12 bases align to TRDD3. The CDR3 consists of 21 residues. The V segment lost 3 bases and the J segment 5 bases; nucleotides outside the gene matches: 19. Germline V lookup: CDR1 TSWWSYY, CDR2 QGS. CDR3 in DNA: TGTGCTCTTGGGGACCCACGTACGTCTCCGTACTGGGGGATACTCACAGCACAACTCTTCTTT. Protein sequence: CALGDPRTSPYWGILTAQLFF.

This rearrangement joins TRDV1 to TRDJ3; 10 positions agree with TRDD3. With 3 bases clipped from V and 0 bases from J, the junction kept 29 bases outside the gene matches. Germline CDR1 is TSWWSYY and CDR2 is QGS. The CDR3 covers 27 residues. CDR3 sequence reads: CALGDPIPKPYYTGGSPSSWDTRQMFF. For the CDR3, the DNA is TGTGCTCTTGGGGACCCCATTCCTAAGCCATACTATACTGGGGGATCCCCAAGCTCCTGGGACACCCGACAGATGTTTTTC.

Only a few counts were recorded for this clone. The sample carries other DNA sequences with the same CDR3. The gene calls are TRDV3 and TRDJ1; D may be TRDD2 (6 bases). This CDR3 comprises 16 residues. V shed 0 bases and J shed 0 bases, with 17 bases lying between them. Germline V CDR1 and CDR2: TVYSNPD, GDNSRS (reference sequence). The CDR3 region has the DNA TGTGCCTTTAGTGCTCCTACGACCGGCTACACCGATAAACTCATCTTT. It yields the protein CAFSAPTTGYTDKLIF.

The table lists this clone with a few counts. The chain recombines TRDV1 with TRDJ1; 8 bases agree with TRDD2. CDR3 length equals 17 residues. After removal of 3 bases from V and 0 bases from J, the junction contained 9 bases not matched to a gene. Germline V gene lookup returns CDR1 TSWWSYY and CDR2 QGS. CDR3 amino acids: CALGETSYEVHTDKLIF. For the CDR3, the DNA is TGTGCTCTTGGGGAGACTTCCTACGAGGTTCACACCGATAAACTCATCTTT.

A few counts support this clone. Other nucleotide sequences from this sample produce the same CDR3. V usage is TRDV3 and J usage is TRDJ1, with TRDD3 identical over 9 bases. The germline V gene encodes CDR1 TVYSNPD and CDR2 GDNSRS (reference sequence). Losses at the gene ends were 0 bases for V and 8 bases for J; bases not matched to a gene: 13. The CDR3 is 15 residues long. The CDR3 loop is CAFRAYLGDQAKLIF. The CDR3 bases are TGTGCCTTTAGGGCCTACCTGGGGGATCAAGCCAAACTCATCTTT. The whole variable domain, remainder taken from reference TRDV3 and TRDJ1, is CDKVTQSSPDQTVASGSEVVLLCTYDTVYSNPDLFWYRIRPDYSFQFVFYGDNSRSEGADFTQGRFSVKHILTQKAFHLVISPVRTEDSATYYCAFRAYLGDQAKLIFGKGTRVTVEP.

CDR3 amino acids: CASMPSTLTSRTGGYLSTDKLIF. CDR3 DNA sequence: TGTGCCTCCATGCCTTCCACCCTAACCTCCCGTACTGGGGGATACCTGTCCACCGATAAACTCATCTTT. V usage is TRDV3 and J usage is TRDJ1; 12 bases match TRDD3. The CDR3 totals 23 residues. Per the germline V gene, CDR1 is TVYSNPD and CDR2 is GDNSRS (reference sequence). Losses at the gene ends were 4 bases for V and 1 base for J; bases not matched to a gene: 31.